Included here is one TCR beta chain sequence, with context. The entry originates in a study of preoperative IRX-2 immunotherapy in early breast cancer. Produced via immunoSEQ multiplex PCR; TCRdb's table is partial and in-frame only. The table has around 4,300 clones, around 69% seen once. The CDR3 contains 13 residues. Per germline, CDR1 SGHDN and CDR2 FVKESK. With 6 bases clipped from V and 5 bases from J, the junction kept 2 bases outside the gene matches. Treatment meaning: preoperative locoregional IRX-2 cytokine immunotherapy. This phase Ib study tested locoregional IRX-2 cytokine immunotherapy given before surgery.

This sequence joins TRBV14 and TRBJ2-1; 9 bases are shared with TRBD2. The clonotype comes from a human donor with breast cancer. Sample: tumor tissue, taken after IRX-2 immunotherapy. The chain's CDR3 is CASRRGGNNEQFF. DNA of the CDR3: TGTGCCAGCAGGCGGGGGGGGAACAATGAGCAGTTCTTC.